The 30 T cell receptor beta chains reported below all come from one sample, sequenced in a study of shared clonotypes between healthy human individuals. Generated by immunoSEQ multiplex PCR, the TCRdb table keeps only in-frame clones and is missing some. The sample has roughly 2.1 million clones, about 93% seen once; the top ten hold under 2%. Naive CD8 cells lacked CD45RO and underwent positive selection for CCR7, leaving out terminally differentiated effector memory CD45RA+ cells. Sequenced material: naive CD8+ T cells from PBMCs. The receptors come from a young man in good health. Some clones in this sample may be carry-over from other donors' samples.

The CDR3 DNA reads TGTGCCAGCAGCCAAGATGGACTAGCGGGTATAGAGACCCAGTACTTC. Encoded protein: CASSQDGLAGIETQYF. The genes are TRBV4-2 and TRBJ2-5; TRBD2 matches at 11 bases. The V gene end was trimmed by 0 bases and the J gene end by 4 bases; junction bases not matched to a gene: 4. This CDR3 has 16 residues. Per germline, CDR1 LGHNA and CDR2 YNFKEQ.

The CDR3 protein is CASSLSGESYEQYF. CDR3 sequence (DNA): TGTGCCAGCAGCTTAAGTGGGGAGAGCTACGAGCAGTACTTC. The chain carries TRBV7-3 and TRBJ2-7; tentative D call: TRBD2 (5 bases). V gave up 1 base and J gave up 3 bases, with 10 bases separating them. Germline lookup yields CDR1 SGHTA and CDR2 FQGTGA. The CDR3 sequence is 14 residues long.

The CDR3 DNA follows: TGCGCCAGCAGCCAGCAGGCAGGGGTTGCAACTAATGAAAAACTGTTTTTT. It specifies CASSQQAGVATNEKLFF. The chain employs TRBV4-1 and TRBJ1-4, with D possibly matching TRBD1 (6 bases). The CDR3 has 17 residues. The V and J ends lost 3 bases and 0 bases respectively, with 14 bases between them. Germline V CDR1 and CDR2: MGHRA, YSYEKL.

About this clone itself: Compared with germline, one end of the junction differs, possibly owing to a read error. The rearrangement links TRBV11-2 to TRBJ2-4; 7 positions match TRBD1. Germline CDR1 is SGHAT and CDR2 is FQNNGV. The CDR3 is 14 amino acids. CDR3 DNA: TGTGCCAGCACCTTAACAGGGGTCAAAAACATTCAGTACTTC. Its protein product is CASTLTGVKNIQYF.

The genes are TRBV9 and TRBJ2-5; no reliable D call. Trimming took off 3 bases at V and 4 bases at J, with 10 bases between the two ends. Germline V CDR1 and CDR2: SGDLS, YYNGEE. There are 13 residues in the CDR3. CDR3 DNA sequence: TGTGCCAGCAGCGAGTACTCAGGAGAGACCCAGTACTTC. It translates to CASSEYSGETQYF.

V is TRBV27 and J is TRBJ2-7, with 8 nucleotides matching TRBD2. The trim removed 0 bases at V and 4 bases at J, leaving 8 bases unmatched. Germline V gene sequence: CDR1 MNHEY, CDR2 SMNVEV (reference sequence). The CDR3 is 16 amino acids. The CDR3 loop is CASSLSPSGSWYEQYF. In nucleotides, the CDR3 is TGTGCCAGCAGTTTATCCCCCAGCGGGAGTTGGTACGAGCAGTACTTC.

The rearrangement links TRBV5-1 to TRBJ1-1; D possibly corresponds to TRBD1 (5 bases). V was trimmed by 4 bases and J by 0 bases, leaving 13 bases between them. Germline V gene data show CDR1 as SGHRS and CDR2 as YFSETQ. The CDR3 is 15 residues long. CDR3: CASSRPQAMNTEAFF. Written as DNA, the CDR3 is TGCGCCAGCAGCCGACCACAGGCCATGAACACTGAAGCTTTCTTT.

CDR3 DNA sequence: TGTGCCAGCAGCTTAGATCAGTCGGGCAAGAACACTGAAGCTTTCTTT. Amino acids: CASSLDQSGKNTEAFF. The V gene is TRBV11-2, the J gene TRBJ1-1, with D uncertain. Germline V gene sequence: CDR1 SGHAT, CDR2 FQNNGV. Trimming took 0 bases from V and 1 from J, leaving 12 bases between them. CDR3 size: 16 residues. The entire variable domain, with the rest obtained from reference TRBV11-2 and TRBJ1-1, is as follows: EAGVAQSPRYKIIEKRQSVAFWCNPISGHATLYWYQQILGQGPKLLIQFQNNGVVDDSQLPKDRFSAERLKGVDSTLKIQPAKLEDSAVYLCASSLDQSGKNTEAFFGQGTRLTVV.

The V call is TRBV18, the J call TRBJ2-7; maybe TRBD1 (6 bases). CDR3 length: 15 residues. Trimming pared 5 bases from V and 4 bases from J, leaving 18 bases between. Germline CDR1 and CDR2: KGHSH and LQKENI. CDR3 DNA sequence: TGTGCCAGCTCAGAGGCGTACGGGACACTTTACGAGCAGTACTTC. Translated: CASSEAYGTLYEQYF.

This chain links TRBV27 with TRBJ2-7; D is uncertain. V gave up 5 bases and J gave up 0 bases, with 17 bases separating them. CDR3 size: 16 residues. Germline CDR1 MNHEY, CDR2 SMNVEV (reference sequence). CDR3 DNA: TGTGCCAGCAGTCCCCTCGGAGTCCCTCACTCCTACGAGCAGTACTTC. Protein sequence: CASSPLGVPHSYEQYF.

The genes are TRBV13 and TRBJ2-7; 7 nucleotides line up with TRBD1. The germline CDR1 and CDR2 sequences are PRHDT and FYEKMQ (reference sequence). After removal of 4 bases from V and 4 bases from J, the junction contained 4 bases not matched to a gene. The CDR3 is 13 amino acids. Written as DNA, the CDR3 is TGTGCCAGCAGCTCTACAGGGGCATACGAGCAGTACTTC. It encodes CASSSTGAYEQYF.

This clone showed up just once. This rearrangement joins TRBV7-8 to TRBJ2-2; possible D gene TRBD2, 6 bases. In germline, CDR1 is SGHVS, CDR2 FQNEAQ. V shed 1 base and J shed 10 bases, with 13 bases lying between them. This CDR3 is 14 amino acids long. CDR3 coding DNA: TGTGCCAGCAGCTTAGTGCTGGCGGGAACGGAGCTGTTTTTT. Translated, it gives CASSLVLAGTELFF.

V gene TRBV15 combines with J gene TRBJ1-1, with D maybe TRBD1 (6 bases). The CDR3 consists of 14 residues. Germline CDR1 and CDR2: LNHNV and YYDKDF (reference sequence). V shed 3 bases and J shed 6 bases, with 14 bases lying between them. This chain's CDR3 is CATSRREGVPEAFF. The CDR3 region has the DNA TGTGCCACCAGCAGGCGGGAGGGGGTCCCTGAAGCTTTCTTT.

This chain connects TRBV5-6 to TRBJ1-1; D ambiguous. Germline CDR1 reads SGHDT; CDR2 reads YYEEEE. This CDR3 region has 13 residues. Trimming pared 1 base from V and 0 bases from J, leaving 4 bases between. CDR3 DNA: TGTGCCAGCAGCTTGTGGGTGAACACTGAAGCTTTCTTT. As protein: CASSLWVNTEAFF.

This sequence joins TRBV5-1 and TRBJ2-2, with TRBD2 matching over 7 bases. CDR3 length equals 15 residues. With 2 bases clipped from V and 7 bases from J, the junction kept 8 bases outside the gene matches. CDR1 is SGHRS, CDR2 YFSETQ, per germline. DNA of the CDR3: TGCGCCAGCAGCTTAGGACTAGAGAGGATCGGGGAGCTGTTTTTT. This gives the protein CASSLGLERIGELFF.

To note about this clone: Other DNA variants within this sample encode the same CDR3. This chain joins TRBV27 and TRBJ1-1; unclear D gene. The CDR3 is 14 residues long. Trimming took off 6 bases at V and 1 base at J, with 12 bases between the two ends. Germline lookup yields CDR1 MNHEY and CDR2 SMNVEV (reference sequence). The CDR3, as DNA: TGTGCCAGCAGCACCACCGGAGGGAACACTGAAGCTTTCTTT. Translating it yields CASSTTGGNTEAFF.

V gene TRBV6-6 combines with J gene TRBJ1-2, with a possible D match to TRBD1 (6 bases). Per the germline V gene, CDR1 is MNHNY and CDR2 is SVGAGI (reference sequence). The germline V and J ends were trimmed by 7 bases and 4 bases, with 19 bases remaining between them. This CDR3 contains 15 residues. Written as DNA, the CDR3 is TGTGCCAGCATCGATAGGGCAGGGGATATCTATGGCTACACCTTC. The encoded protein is CASIDRAGDIYGYTF.

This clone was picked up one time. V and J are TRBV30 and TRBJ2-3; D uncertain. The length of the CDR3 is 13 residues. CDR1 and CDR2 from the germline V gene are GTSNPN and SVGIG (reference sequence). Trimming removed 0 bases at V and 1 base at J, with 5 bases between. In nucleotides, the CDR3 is TGTGCCTGGAGTGTTAGGGGCACAGATACGCAGTATTTT. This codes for CAWSVRGTDTQYF.

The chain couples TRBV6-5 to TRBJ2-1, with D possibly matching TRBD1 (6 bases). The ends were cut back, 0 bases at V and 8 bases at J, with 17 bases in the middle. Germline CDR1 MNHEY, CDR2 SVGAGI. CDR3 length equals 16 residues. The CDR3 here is CASSYSMGAGMYEQFF. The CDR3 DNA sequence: TGTGCCAGCAGTTACTCGATGGGGGCCGGGATGTATGAGCAGTTCTTC.

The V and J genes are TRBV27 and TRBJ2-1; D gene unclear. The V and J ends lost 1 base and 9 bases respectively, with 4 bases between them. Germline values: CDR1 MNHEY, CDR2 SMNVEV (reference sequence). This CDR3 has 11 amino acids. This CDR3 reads CASSLWPEQFF. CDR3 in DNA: TGTGCCAGCAGTTTATGGCCTGAGCAGTTCTTC.

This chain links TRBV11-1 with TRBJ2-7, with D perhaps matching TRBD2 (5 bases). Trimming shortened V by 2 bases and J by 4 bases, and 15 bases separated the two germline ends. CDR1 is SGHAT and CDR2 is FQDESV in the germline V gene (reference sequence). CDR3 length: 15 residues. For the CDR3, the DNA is TGTGCCAGCAGCTTACGCCGGGGAAGGGATTACGAGCAGTACTTC. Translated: CASSLRRGRDYEQYF.

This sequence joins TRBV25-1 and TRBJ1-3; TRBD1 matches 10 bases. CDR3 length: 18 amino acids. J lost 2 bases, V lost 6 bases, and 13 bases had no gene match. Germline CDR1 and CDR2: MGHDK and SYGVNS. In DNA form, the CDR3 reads TGTGCCAGCAGCTCCCGGGACAGGGGCTTCTCACCTGGAAACACCATATATTTT. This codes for CASSSRDRGFSPGNTIYF.

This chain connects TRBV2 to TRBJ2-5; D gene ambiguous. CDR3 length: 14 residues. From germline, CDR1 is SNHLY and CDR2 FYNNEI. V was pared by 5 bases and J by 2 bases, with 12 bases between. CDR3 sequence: CASSLGFGQETQYF. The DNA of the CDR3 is TGTGCCAGCAGTTTGGGTTTCGGGCAAGAGACCCAGTACTTC.

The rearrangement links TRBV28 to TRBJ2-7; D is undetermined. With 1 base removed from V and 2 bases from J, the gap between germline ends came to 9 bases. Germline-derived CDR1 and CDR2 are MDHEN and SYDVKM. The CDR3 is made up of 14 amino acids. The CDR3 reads CASSLSPKTYEQYF. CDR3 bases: TGTGCCAGCAGTTTATCCCCTAAGACCTACGAGCAGTACTTC.

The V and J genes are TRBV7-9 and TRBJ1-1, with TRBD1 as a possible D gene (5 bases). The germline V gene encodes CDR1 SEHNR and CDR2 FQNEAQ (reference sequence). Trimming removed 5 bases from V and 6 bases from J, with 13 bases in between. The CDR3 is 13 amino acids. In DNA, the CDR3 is TGTGCCAGCAGCCGGGACTCGGAGGCTGAAGCTTTCTTT. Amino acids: CASSRDSEAEAFF.

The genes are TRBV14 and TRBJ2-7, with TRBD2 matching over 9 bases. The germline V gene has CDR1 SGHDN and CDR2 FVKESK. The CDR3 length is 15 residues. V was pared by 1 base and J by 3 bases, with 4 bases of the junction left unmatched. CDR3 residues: CASSQGVSGSYEQYF. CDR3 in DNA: TGTGCCAGCAGCCAAGGTGTTAGCGGGAGCTACGAGCAGTACTTC.

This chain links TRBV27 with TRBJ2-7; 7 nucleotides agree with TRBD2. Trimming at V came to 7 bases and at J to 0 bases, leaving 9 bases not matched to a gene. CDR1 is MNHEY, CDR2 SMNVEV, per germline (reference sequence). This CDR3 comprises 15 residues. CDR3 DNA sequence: TGTGCCAGCAAGGCTAGCGGACGGAGCTCCTACGAGCAGTACTTC. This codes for CASKASGRSSYEQYF.

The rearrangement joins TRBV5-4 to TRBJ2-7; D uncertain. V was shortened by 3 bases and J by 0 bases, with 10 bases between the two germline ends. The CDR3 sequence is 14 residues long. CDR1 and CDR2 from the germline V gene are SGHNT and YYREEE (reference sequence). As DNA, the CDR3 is TGTGCCAGCAGCTGGGCTGAAAGCTCCTACGAGCAGTACTTC. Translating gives CASSWAESSYEQYF.

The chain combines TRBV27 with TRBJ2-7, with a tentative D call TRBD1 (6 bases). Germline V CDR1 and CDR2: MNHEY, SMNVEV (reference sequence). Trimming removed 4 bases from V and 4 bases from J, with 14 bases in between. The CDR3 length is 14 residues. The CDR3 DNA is TGTGCCAGCAGTTCTACAGGGAGTTGGTACGAGCAGTACTTC. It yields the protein CASSSTGSWYEQYF.

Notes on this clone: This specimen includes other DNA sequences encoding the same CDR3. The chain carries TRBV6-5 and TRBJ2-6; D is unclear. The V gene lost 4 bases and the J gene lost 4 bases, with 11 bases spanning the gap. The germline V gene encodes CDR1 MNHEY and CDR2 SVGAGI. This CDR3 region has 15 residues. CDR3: CASSSPRTGANVLTF. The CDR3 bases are TGTGCCAGCAGTTCCCCCAGGACCGGGGCCAACGTCCTGACTTTC.